These 3 T cell receptor beta chains were sequenced from one sample in a study of STAT5B mutations in CD4+ large granular lymphocyte leukemia. Method: immunoSEQ multiplex PCR; TCRdb's copy keeps in-frame clones and lacks some. The sample includes some 21,000 clones, 79% of them seen just once. The sequenced sample consisted of CD4+ T cells from blood buffy coats. These receptors were taken from a human donor in good health.

The gene calls are TRBV6-4 and TRBJ1-1, with D perhaps matching TRBD1 (5 bases). CDR3 length equals 13 residues. V lost 5 bases and J lost 2, with 9 bases in between. Germline V gene data show CDR1 as MRHNA and CDR2 as SNTAGT. This chain's CDR3 is CASSQGRNTEAFF. In DNA form, the CDR3 reads TGTGCCAGCAGTCAGGGACGTAACACTGAAGCTTTCTTT.

The chain combines TRBV4-1 with TRBJ2-5; 14 positions agree with TRBD2. Germline lookup yields CDR1 MGHRA and CDR2 YSYEKL. CDR3 size: 17 residues. V gave up 0 bases and J gave up 4 bases; unmatched junction bases: 4. CDR3: CASSQEGLAGEGETQYF. As DNA, the CDR3 is TGCGCCAGCAGCCAAGAGGGACTAGCGGGAGAGGGAGAGACCCAGTACTTC.

V is TRBV4-1 and J is TRBJ2-6; no clear D gene. Trimming stripped 3 bases from V and 0 bases from J, with 3 bases between. This CDR3 has 14 amino acids. Germline V lookup: CDR1 MGHRA, CDR2 YSYEKL. CDR3 loop: CASSQVSGANVLTF. The CDR3 coding sequence is TGCGCCAGCAGCCAGGTCTCTGGGGCCAACGTCCTGACTTTC.